A single sample is the source of the 27 T cell receptor beta chains below, sequenced in a study of PD-L1 blockade in urothelial cancer. Profiling relied on immunoSEQ multiplex PCR, and the TCRdb table lists in-frame clones only, not all of them. The sample has roughly 50,000 clones; around 72% are singletons. The time point denotes: pretreatment peripheral blood. The sequenced sample was PBMCs, obtained around atezolizumab (anti-PD-L1) treatment. These receptors were collected from a man aged 70 or older with urothelial cancer.

This clone was observed a handful of times. The V gene is TRBV19, the J gene TRBJ1-6; 7 bases fit TRBD1. The CDR3 runs 14 residues. The germline V gene encodes CDR1 LNHDA and CDR2 SQIVND (reference sequence). After removal of 1 base from V and 8 bases from J, the junction contained 2 bases not matched to a gene. This CDR3 is CASSIVGQDSPLHF. DNA for the CDR3: TGTGCCAGTAGTATAGTTGGACAGGATTCACCCCTCCACTTT.

In this sample, this clone turned up once. The CDR3 region is CASSQDRLAGTYYGYTF. The CDR3 bases are TGTGCCAGCAGCCAAGATCGTCTTGCAGGGACTTACTATGGCTACACCTTC. The rearrangement links TRBV5-4 to TRBJ1-2; tentative D call: TRBD1 (5 bases). The CDR3 is made up of 17 amino acids. Germline CDR1 SGHNT, CDR2 YYREEE (reference sequence). Between the trimmed V and J ends, which lost 4 bases and 3 bases, there was a span of 22 bases.

The rearrangement uses TRBV11-3 and TRBJ2-7, with a possible D match to TRBD2 (6 bases). Germline assignment: CDR1 SGHNT and CDR2 YENEEA. This CDR3 has 14 residues. V was trimmed by 5 bases and J by 6 bases, leaving 17 bases between them. The CDR3 loop is CASSLYGGYGEQYF. The CDR3 DNA reads as TGTGCCAGCAGCCTTTACGGGGGTTATGGCGAGCAGTACTTC.

V usage is TRBV2 and J usage is TRBJ1-2; D is unclear. This CDR3 comprises 14 residues. Per germline, CDR1 SNHLY and CDR2 FYNNEI. Trimming stripped 5 bases from V and 4 bases from J, with 14 bases between. This chain's CDR3 is CASSRLIEGYGYTF. The CDR3 DNA follows: TGTGCCAGCAGTAGGCTTATCGAGGGCTATGGCTACACCTTC.

The chain links TRBV6-1 to TRBJ1-1; the match to TRBD1 covers 7 bases. The trim removed 7 bases at V and 1 base at J, leaving 9 bases unmatched. Germline V CDR1 and CDR2: MNHNS, SASEGT. This CDR3 is 15 amino acids long. CDR3: CASMLTGTANTEAFF. The CDR3 bases are TGTGCCAGCATGCTCACCGGGACAGCGAACACTGAAGCTTTCTTT.

The genes are TRBV7-2 and TRBJ2-1; 9 nucleotides agree with TRBD2. V shed 5 bases and J 3 bases; nucleotides not matched to a gene: 8. The CDR3 runs to 16 residues. In germline, CDR1 is SGHTA, CDR2 FQGNSA. CDR3 DNA: TGTGCCAGCAGCCCCGTCGCGGGAGGGCTCTACAATGAGCAGTTCTTC. Its protein is CASSPVAGGLYNEQFF.

This chain uses TRBV7-9 with TRBJ1-1; D gene unclear. The CDR3 extends over 14 amino acids. Per germline, CDR1 SEHNR and CDR2 FQNEAQ (reference sequence). The V end lost 4 bases, the J end lost 4 bases, and 13 bases lay between the germline ends. The CDR3 DNA reads as TGTGCCAGCAGCTGGGCGATGGGTACCACTGAAGCTTTCTTT. It translates to CASSWAMGTTEAFF.

The gene calls are TRBV19 and TRBJ1-2; 9 bases align to TRBD1. The V gene's germline CDR1 is LNHDA and CDR2 SQIVND (reference sequence). The CDR3 runs 14 residues. V dropped 4 bases and J dropped 7; count of bases not matched to a gene: 7. Written as DNA, the CDR3 is TGTGCCAGTAGTACAGTCACAGGGGGCGTTGGCTACACCTTC. Translated, it gives CASSTVTGGVGYTF.

The V call is TRBV11-3, the J call TRBJ2-2, with TRBD2 identical over 8 bases. J lost 5 bases, V lost 6 bases, and 8 bases had no gene match. Germline CDR1 is SGHNT and CDR2 is YENEEA. The CDR3 is 15 residues long. CDR3 protein: CASSTLSGSTGELFF. The CDR3 region has the DNA TGTGCCAGCAGTACCTTAAGCGGGAGTACCGGGGAGCTGTTTTTT.

The chain links TRBV19 to TRBJ2-3, with TRBD2 matching 9 bases. The germline CDR1 and CDR2 sequences are LNHDA and SQIVND (reference sequence). CDR3 size: 17 residues. Losses at the gene ends were 3 bases for V and 1 base for J; bases not matched to a gene: 8. The CDR3 coding sequence is TGTGCCAGTAGTATTGGGAGTAGCGGGGGCGGCACAGATACGCAGTATTTT. It translates to CASSIGSSGGGTDTQYF.

The rearrangement links TRBV5-3 to TRBJ2-7, with TRBD1 matching over 7 bases. TRBV5-3 is given ORF status, its function remaining uncertain. The trim removed 5 bases at V and 3 bases at J, leaving 5 bases unmatched. This CDR3 comprises 13 residues. The CDR3 DNA sequence: TGTGCCAGAAGAAGGGACAGAGTCTACGAGCAGTACTTC. It specifies CARRRDRVYEQYF.

This clone appeared once. The CDR3 loop is CASSVVSGTYNEQFF. CDR3 in DNA: TGTGCCAGCAGCGTAGTTAGCGGCACCTACAATGAGCAGTTCTTC. The V call is TRBV9, the J call TRBJ2-1; D is perhaps TRBD2 (6 bases). CDR3 length: 15 amino acids. Trimming stripped 0 bases from V and 2 bases from J, with 9 bases between. Germline V CDR1 and CDR2: SGDLS, YYNGEE.

The chain is built from TRBV5-6 and TRBJ1-2; D is possibly TRBD1 (5 bases). Trimming took 3 bases from V and 3 from J, leaving 18 bases between them. Germline V gene sequence: CDR1 SGHDT, CDR2 YYEEEE. The CDR3 length is 16 residues. The CDR3 bases are TGTGCCAGCAGCTCTACGACAGCCAGGCTAGACTATGGCTACACCTTC. This translates into CASSSTTARLDYGYTF.

The chain carries TRBV5-1 and TRBJ2-7; 7 nucleotides match TRBD1. The CDR3 has 13 residues. V lost 4 bases and J lost 6; bases outside the gene matches: 7. The germline gives CDR1 SGHRS, CDR2 YFSETQ. CDR3 nucleotide sequence: TGCGCCAGCAGCCCTTTACAGGGGTCCGAGCAGTACTTC. This translates into CASSPLQGSEQYF.

The chain joins TRBV11-2 to TRBJ1-1; 9 bases match TRBD1. Germline values: CDR1 SGHAT, CDR2 FQNNGV. This CDR3 region has 14 residues. The junction had 4 bases not matched to a gene; V was cut back by 1 base and J by 7 bases. The CDR3 here is CASSLATGGGEAFF. The CDR3 DNA is TGTGCCAGCAGCTTAGCGACAGGGGGGGGTGAAGCTTTCTTT.

This clone was found a few times. The J gene is TRBJ2-5, the V gene TRBV28; no clear D gene. From germline, CDR1 is MDHEN and CDR2 SYDVKM. This CDR3 region has 14 residues. The V and J ends lost 3 bases and 2 bases respectively, with 10 bases between them. The DNA of the CDR3 is TGTGCCAGCAGTTTTAGTGCGGTACAAGAGACCCAGTACTTC. Translating it yields CASSFSAVQETQYF.

This clone was picked up one time. The rearrangement links TRBV7-2 to TRBJ2-1, with a weak D call TRBD1 (6 bases). Looked up from germline, CDR1 is SGHTA and CDR2 is FQGNSA. V was shortened by 4 bases and J by 6 bases, with 16 bases between the two germline ends. This CDR3 contains 15 residues. CDR3 bases: TGTGCCAGCAGCTCGGGACATACAGGCGCCAATGAGCAGTTCTTC. It encodes CASSSGHTGANEQFF.

This chain joins TRBV7-9 and TRBJ2-7; TRBD2 matches at 7 bases. J lost 3 bases, V lost 4 bases, and 9 bases had no gene match. From germline, CDR1 is SEHNR and CDR2 FQNEAQ (reference sequence). The length of the CDR3 is 15 residues. The CDR3 protein is CASSSGTGRIYEQYF. The CDR3 nucleotides are TGTGCCAGCAGCTCGGGAACCGGGAGGATCTACGAGCAGTACTTC.

The V and J genes are TRBV19 and TRBJ2-1, with TRBD1 as a possible D gene (5 bases). The CDR3 runs 17 residues. The V and J ends lost 6 bases and 0 bases respectively, with 18 bases between them. CDR1 and CDR2 from the germline V gene are LNHDA and SQIVND (reference sequence). The CDR3 DNA sequence: TGTGCCAGTAGCATGGACCGTTGGGGCAGCTCCTACAATGAGCAGTTCTTC. It yields the protein CASSMDRWGSSYNEQFF. Full variable domain (missing parts from reference TRBV19 and TRBJ2-1): DGGITQSPKYLFRKEGQNVTLSCEQNLNHDAMYWYRQDPGQGLRLIYYSQIVNDFQKGDIAEGYSVSREKKESFPLTVTSAQKNPTAFYLCASSMDRWGSSYNEQFFGPGTRLTVL.

The rearrangement uses TRBV19 and TRBJ2-3, with 8 positions matching TRBD2. The CDR3 is 15 residues long. Losses at the gene ends were 3 bases for V and 6 bases for J; bases not matched to a gene: 8. CDR1 is LNHDA, CDR2 SQIVND, per germline (reference sequence). For the CDR3, the DNA is TGTGCCAGTAGTATTGGCGGGGGGAGCGGGGATACGCAGTATTTT. Amino acid sequence: CASSIGGGSGDTQYF.

This sequence joins TRBV19 and TRBJ1-1; TRBD1 might be the D (5 bases). Trimming stripped 1 base from V and 4 bases from J, with 10 bases between. Germline V CDR1 and CDR2: LNHDA, SQIVND (reference sequence). This CDR3 has 14 amino acids. As DNA, the CDR3 is TGTGCCAGTAGTATAGGGGGCGGGAGCACTGAAGCTTTCTTT. This codes for CASSIGGGSTEAFF.

The chain links TRBV2 to TRBJ2-4, with 9 bases aligning to TRBD1. This CDR3 has 14 residues. Germline CDR1 is SNHLY and CDR2 is FYNNEI. J was trimmed by 2 bases and V by 8 bases; bases with no gene match: 4. CDR3 nucleotides: TGTGCCAGCCGGGACAGGGTGACCAAAAACATTCAGTACTTC. Its protein product is CASRDRVTKNIQYF.

Comment on this clone: This same CDR3 is encoded by further DNA sequences in the sample. DNA of the CDR3: TGTGCCAGCTCACCGGTTGCGGGATGGACCCCCCCTAGCAATCAGCCCCAGCATTTT. This codes for CASSPVAGWTPPSNQPQHF. This chain uses TRBV18 with TRBJ1-5; no clear D gene. Germline-derived CDR1 and CDR2 are KGHSH and LQKENI. This CDR3 region has 19 residues. V lost 3 bases and J lost 0, with 21 bases in between.

The chain couples TRBV28 to TRBJ1-1, with 7 bases matching TRBD1. The V gene end was trimmed by 7 bases and the J gene end by 10 bases; junction bases not matched to a gene: 9. Per germline, CDR1 MDHEN and CDR2 SYDVKM. The CDR3 sequence is 12 residues long. CDR3 sequence (DNA): TGTGCCAGCACCACCCAGGGGGTAGGAGCTTTCTTT. It is translated as CASTTQGVGAFF.

Here the CDR3 DNA reads TGTGCCAGCAGTTCCCGTGGAGGCCCCGATACGCAGTATTTT. This sequence encodes CASSSRGGPDTQYF. This chain links TRBV6-5 with TRBJ2-3; TRBD2 might be the D (5 bases). Trimming left V 4 bases short and J 6 bases short, with 14 bases between. This CDR3 is built from 14 residues. Per the germline V gene, CDR1 is MNHEY and CDR2 is SVGAGI.

The CDR3 DNA reads as TGTGCCAGCAGCTTAACCGGGACTAGCGGCTACAATGAGCAGTTCTTC. Translating gives CASSLTGTSGYNEQFF. V gene TRBV7-9 combines with J gene TRBJ2-1; TRBD2 agrees at 11 bases. The CDR3 has 16 residues. Germline lookup yields CDR1 SEHNR and CDR2 FQNEAQ (reference sequence). V gave up 2 bases and J gave up 3 bases; unmatched junction bases: 3.

The chain uses TRBV7-2 and TRBJ1-2; possible D gene TRBD1, 6 bases. Trimming took 1 base from V and 6 from J, leaving 12 bases between them. The germline CDR1 and CDR2 sequences are SGHTA and FQGNSA. The CDR3 is made up of 14 amino acids. CDR3 region: CASSLDGRGDGYTF. The CDR3 region has the DNA TGTGCCAGCAGCTTAGATGGCAGGGGAGATGGCTACACCTTC. Full variable domain (outside the CDR3, taken from reference TRBV7-2 and TRBJ1-2): GAGVSQSPSNKVTEKGKDVELRCDPISGHTALYWYRQSLGQGLEFLIYFQGNSAPDKSGLPSDRFSAERTGGSVSTLTIQRTQQEDSAVYLCASSLDGRGDGYTFGSGTRLTVV.